This TCR beta chain emerged from a study of tumor-infiltrating lymphocytes in primary liver carcinoma. Study-wide results and caveats: Tumor-adjacent and tumor-blood pairs displayed less overlap than did pairs of tumor regions.

Out of unsorted whole blood came the blood RNA, and germline DNA was extracted as well. Total RNA amounting to 500 ng was the source from which TCR beta cDNA was made with a constant-region primer. The TCR beta library was amplified through three nested multiplex PCR rounds in a modified ARM-PCR procedure. The study ran its first two PCR rounds for approximately 10 cycles each, using TRBV1-TRBV30 forward primers and a C-beta reverse primer. TCRdb re-called the multiplex PCR reads with MiXCR, one entry per CDR3 protein. This table holds 300,000 to 350,000 distinct CDR3 sequences, around 60% found once. This clonotype was counted ten times or more. Its antigen is currently unknown. The ends lost 6 bases at V and 7 bases at J; junction bases unmatched: 9. Germline CDR1 is SQVTM and CDR2 is ANQGSEA. The CDR3 is made up of 14 amino acids.

This TCR was sampled from a man aged 35-49 years with primary liver carcinoma and hepatitis B virus infection. Source material: peripheral blood. The V call is TRBV29-1, the J call TRBJ1-1; 12 bases align to TRBD1. CDR3 sequence (DNA): TGCAGCGTCGGCCGGGACAGGGGGCGGTTTGAAGCTTTCTTT. Its protein product is CSVGRDRGRFEAFF.